Listed below are T cell receptor beta chains from one sample, sequenced in a study of persistence of HIV-infected CD4 T cells. Generated by immunoSEQ multiplex PCR, the TCRdb table keeps only in-frame clones and is missing some. The sample lists roughly 32,000 clones, roughly 80% seen once, with over 15% in the top ten. Antigens of these TCRs are unknown. Sequencing used CD4+ T cells sorted from PBMCs after roughly 17-hour stimulation, obtained from a patient who received antiretroviral therapy. These receptors were obtained from an adult woman with HIV who was CMV-seropositive. The CDR3 runs from the conserved cysteine through the conserved F or W. The D gene is left open where the match is weak. A row's size may be missing; if present it is once, few, many or a size class.

d_call j_call v_call clone_size cdr3_aa cdr3_nt
TRBD2 TRBJ2-7 TRBV5-6 NA CASSWEGYEQYF TGTGCCAGCAGCTGGGAGGGGTACGAGCAGTACTTC
NA TRBJ2-2 TRBV6-1 NA CASSEAVGELFF TGTGCCAGCAGTGAAGCTGTCGGGGAGCTGTTTTTT
TRBD1 TRBJ1-4 TRBV19 NA CASTRQGANEKLFF TGTGCCAGTACCCGACAGGGTGCTAATGAAAAACTGTTTTTT
TRBD1 TRBJ1-1 TRBV2 NA CATQTGENTEAFF TGTGCCACCCAAACAGGGGAGAACACTGAAGCTTTCTTT
NA TRBJ2-2 TRBV5-4 NA CASSRGYGNTGELFF TGTGCCAGCAGCCGAGGGTACGGGAACACCGGGGAGCTGTTTTTT
NA TRBJ1-2 TRBV12-3/TRBV12-4 NA CASSTGKGYGYTF TGTGCCAGCAGTACAGGGAAGGGCTATGGCTACACCTTC
TRBD1 TRBJ2-2 TRBV2 once CASRTSGTGGRSSGELFF TGTGCCAGCAGGACTTCCGGGACAGGGGGCAGAAGTAGCGGGGAGCTGTTTTTT
NA TRBJ2-7 TRBV4-3 NA CASSQDRTGTYEQYF TGCGCCAGCAGCCAAGATCGAACAGGAACCTACGAGCAGTACTTC
TRBD2 TRBJ2-7 TRBV2 NA CASSILAGVSYEQYF TGTGCCAGCAGCATACTAGCGGGGGTCTCCTACGAGCAGTACTTC
NA TRBJ2-7 TRBV7-9 few CASSLDGRNYEQYF TGTGCCAGCAGCTTAGACGGTCGGAACTACGAGCAGTACTTC
TRBD1 TRBJ2-1 TRBV3-1/TRBV3-2 NA CASSRQTGGLSGNEQFF TGTGCCAGCAGCCGCCAAACAGGGGGCTTATCGGGGAATGAGCAGTTCTTC
TRBD1 TRBJ2-5 TRBV27 once CASSLSPPGQGSETQYF TGTGCCAGCAGTTTATCGCCCCCGGGACAGGGCTCAGAGACCCAGTACTTC
NA TRBJ2-7 TRBV6-5 NA CASSYLRDLILGNF TGTGCCAGCAGTTATTTGAGAGACTTAATTCTCGGGAACTTC
NA TRBJ2-5 TRBV11-2 NA CASSSRVWVGSSKTQYF TGTGCCAGCAGTTCGAGGGTTTGGGTCGGGTCTTCAAAGACCCAGTACTTC
NA TRBJ2-1 TRBV7-2 NA CASSLTSYNEQFF TGTGCCAGCAGCTTGACTAGCTACAATGAGCAGTTCTTC
NA TRBJ2-3 TRBV4-1 few CASSQEWGWRTDTQYF TGCGCCAGCAGCCAAGAGTGGGGATGGCGCACAGATACGCAGTATTTT
NA TRBJ1-1 TRBV6-5 once CASSYGGGNTEAFF TGTGCCAGCAGTTACGGAGGGGGGAACACTGAAGCTTTCTTT